This TCR beta chain was identified during a study of T cell clonality in common variable immunodeficiency (dated by TCRdb to the mid-2010s). CDR1 and CDR2 (LNHDA, SQIVND) derive from the germline V gene (reference sequence). Spanning cysteine to phenylalanine, the CDR3 consists of 17 amino acids. The CDR3 was read in part: 42 bases, with the frame set at base 1. Trimming costs V 4 bases and J 0 bases, and their ends lie 13 bases apart. Results the study describes overall, beyond this receptor: It was noted by the authors that sequencing of the repertoires of T cell subpopulations would be needed to clarify the cause of the increased clonality in CVID. Reportedly, TCRbeta sequences from CVID had fewer deletions and N-nucleotide insertions, and highly modified clones with 13 or more V deletions were absent from CVID. Correlations of repertoire features with clinical complications were constrained by heterogeneity among patients within the CVID cohort. Even though DNA input was the same, control samples had an average of about 89,000 unique sequences each, compared with about 31,000 in CVID samples. TCRbeta clonality was higher in CVID subjects than in healthy controls (t-test p = 0.018), and the increase was most characteristic of about a third of subjects. CVID subjects shared fewer TCRbeta clones with each other than healthy controls did (p < 0.0001).

Equivalent amounts of genomic DNA from CVID and control samples were used as sequencing input. For every sample, a 60 bp segment covering the rearranged TCRbeta CDR3 region was amplified and then sequenced. TCRbeta amplification used the immunoSEQ assay, a bias-corrected multiplex PCR with high-throughput sequencing. As for the authors' bioinformatics: Each unique nucleotide sequence was treated as a clone and annotated with V, D and J genes, copy number and frequency. Sequences were labeled productive if in frame, and non-productive if out of frame or containing stop codons. As previously described, Shannon's entropy was used to calculate clonality. The predicted amino acid sequences of productive clones were used to derive mean CDR3 Kyte-Doolittle hydropathy. Hierarchical clustering of scaled V gene usage was performed with the R hclust function using Manhattan distance and complete linkage. Clone sharing by CDR3 amino acid sequence was assessed by resampling 12 repertoires per group over 100 rounds. Repertoires were searched for roughly 63 published EBV-specific and approximately 240 published CMV-specific TCRbeta sequences. Analysis left out a couple of CVID samples that produced under 10,000 sequences, so fewer than 50 CVID repertoires remained. The source is immuneACCESS, and TCRdb retained only in-frame sequences with V and J called. Part of the clones is not carried over; for the studies checked, unresolved V genes explain less than half of this, and the remainder is unexplained. D and trimming were read from the DNA, whereas the V and J calls and clone size are those reported in that table. The sample features tens of thousands of clones, and none is a singleton. 3% to 4.5% of the sample lies in the top ten.

Standard criteria, namely reduction of serum IgG, IgA and/or IgM below the normal range together with specific antibody deficiency, were applied for the diagnosis of CVID. The CVID group comprised 45 or so subjects, 15 or so female and about 29 male, aged roughly 9 to 65 years with a mean age of about 40. Most CVID patients and most healthy controls were of Caucasian heritage. At the time of study participation, every CVID subject had been on replacement immunoglobulin therapy for at least one year. At the time of blood collection, no CVID subject was ill or was being treated with immunomodulatory or immunosuppressive medication. Heparinized peripheral whole blood samples of about 5 to 9 ml were obtained from each donor. TCRbeta CDR3 repertoires were sequenced from genomic DNA of adults with common variable immune deficiency (CVID) and healthy adult controls. Diluted blood was subjected to density centrifugation over Hypaque 1077 or Ficoll-Paque for isolation of peripheral blood mononuclear cells. Genomic DNA was extracted from unsorted mononuclear cells by Qiagen column purification or by a centrifugation-based method.

About this clone itself: There is no known antigen for this receptor. The read halts 3 residues ahead of the CDR3 end, with the missing end drawn from the germline J gene.

Here the chain combines TRBV19 and TRBJ2-6; D gene: possibly TRBD1, on 5 matching bases. The sequenced sample consisted of peripheral blood mononuclear cells. This sequence originates from a human donor with common variable immunodeficiency. CDR3 DNA, as far as it was read: TGTGCCAGTAGTAACGACAGATTGCGCTCTGGGGCCAACGTC. Translated, this gives CASSNDRLRSGANV. The full CDR3 protein is CASSNDRLRSGANVLTF.